These 4 T cell receptor beta chains originate from one sample sequenced in a study of blood T cell repertoires in COVID-19 (dated by TCRdb to about 2020). Libraries were prepared through the immunoSEQ multiplex PCR assay. Sourced from immuneACCESS, this table was stored by TCRdb with only in-frame sequences that have V and J called. A share of the clones is absent; for the studies checked, an unresolved V gene accounts for under half, and the remainder has no known explanation. The sample profile shows approximately 470,000 clones; approximately 86% of them were found once. The ten largest make up 0.7% of the sample. Sequencing was carried out using PBMCs or T cells enriched from blood (not recorded which). These receptors were collected from a young woman who had recovered from COVID-19.

The V gene is TRBV5-4, the J gene TRBJ1-6; D may be TRBD1 (5 bases). The CDR3 contains 15 residues. Germline V CDR1 and CDR2: SGHNT, YYREEE (reference sequence). V lost 0 bases and J 6 bases, leaving 10 bases between the germline ends. The CDR3 protein is CASSLERGPNSPLHF. Here the CDR3 DNA reads TGTGCCAGCAGCTTGGAGCGGGGCCCTAATTCACCCCTCCACTTT.

The rearrangement joins TRBV3-1 (or the pseudogene TRBV3-2) to TRBJ2-5, with 14 nucleotides matching TRBD2. CDR3 size: 19 residues. V lost 2 bases to trimming and J lost 4 bases; unmatched junction nucleotides: 12. CDR1 and CDR2 from the germline V gene are LGHDT and YNNKEL (reference sequence). The chain's CDR3 is CASSQKPGLAGARRETQYF. The DNA of the CDR3 is TGTGCCAGCAGCCAAAAACCGGGACTAGCGGGGGCCCGGCGAGAGACCCAGTACTTC.

The chain couples TRBV6-5 to TRBJ1-3; the D is unclear. Trimming removed 9 bases at V and 0 bases at J, with 15 bases between. The CDR3 extends over 15 amino acids. Germline V CDR1 and CDR2: MNHEY, SVGAGI. The CDR3 DNA reads TGTGCCAGTCGGGTTTTCCGCTTCTCTGGAAACACCATATATTTT. Translated, it gives CASRVFRFSGNTIYF.

This chain links TRBV15 with TRBJ1-1; D is ambiguous. This CDR3 spans 15 amino acids. Germline V CDR1 and CDR2: LNHNV, YYDKDF (reference sequence). V gave up 3 bases and J gave up 0 bases, with 11 bases separating them. The DNA for the CDR3 is TGTGCCACCAGCAGCGCTCGGACTGTGAACACTGAAGCTTTCTTT. This codes for CATSSARTVNTEAFF.